This TCR beta chain appears in the sequencing data of a study of cytomegalovirus exposure and HLA in healthy donors. Study details: For the approximately 400 genotyped donors, roughly 81% fell within the Caucasian-associated ancestry cluster. Overall study results and limits: Donors belonging to an Asian-associated ancestry cluster reportedly showed fewer N-insertions in productive TCRs than the roughly 670-donor mean, according to what a later analysis found. Researchers reported that three CMV-associated chains were confirmed in vitro as CMV antigen-specific. Per published reports, the classifier diagnosed cytomegalovirus status with high specificity and sensitivity.

Regarding this clone: The target antigen is unknown.

From germline, CDR1 is MDHEN and CDR2 SYDVKM. The CDR3 sequence is 12 residues long. V lost 9 bases and J 5 bases, leaving 13 bases between the germline ends. The PCR used 60 Vbeta and 13 Jbeta primers. TCRdb's table, derived via immunoSEQ multiplex PCR, lists solely in-frame clones and lacks some. The sample consists of approximately 69,000 clones, 70% to 75% of them appearing once. The V gene is TRBV28, the J gene TRBJ2-5; TRBD1 might be the D (5 bases). Sequencing used PBMCs. The TCR comes from a woman under 40 in good health and CMV-seropositive. CDR3 DNA sequence: TGTGCCAGTAGGGGCCTCCTGGAGACCCAGTACTTC. Its protein product is CASRGLLETQYF.